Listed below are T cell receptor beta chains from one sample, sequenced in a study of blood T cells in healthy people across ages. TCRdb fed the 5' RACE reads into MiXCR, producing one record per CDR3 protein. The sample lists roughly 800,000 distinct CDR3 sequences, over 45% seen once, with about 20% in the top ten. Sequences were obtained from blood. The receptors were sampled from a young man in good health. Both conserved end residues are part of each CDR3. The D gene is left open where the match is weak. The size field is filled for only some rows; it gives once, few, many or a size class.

CASSLGAAGEQYF,TGTGCCAGCAGCTTAGGGGCGGCGGGGGAGCAGTACTTC,TRBD2,TRBV7-2,TRBJ2-4,.
CSAWDKRRTYEQYF,TGCAGTGCGTGGGACAAGCGAAGAACCTACGAGCAGTACTTC,.,TRBV20-1,TRBJ2-7,.
CSATARDRLADTQYF,TGCAGTGCTACGGCCCGGGACAGGCTAGCAGATACGCAGTATTTT,TRBD1,TRBV20-1,TRBJ2-3,.
CASRRDSSNEKLFF,TGTGCCAGCAGGAGGGACTCTTCTAATGAAAAACTGTTTTTT,.,TRBV2,TRBJ1-4,.
CASSSLAGELEDEQFF,TGTGCCAGCAGTTCCCTCGCGGGAGAGCTTGAGGATGAGCAGTTCTTC,TRBD2,TRBV28,TRBJ2-1,.
CASSPRSGTAESWQYF,TGTGCCAGCAGCCCTCGGTCCGGGACGGCGGAATCGTGGCAGTACTTC,.,TRBV11-2,TRBJ2-5,.
CASSPGRENTEAFF,TGTGCCAGCTCACCGGGGCGGGAGAACACTGAAGCTTTCTTT,.,TRBV18,TRBJ1-1,.
CASSFRAGTDTQYF,TGTGCCAGCAGTTTTAGAGCGGGCACAGATACGCAGTATTTT,.,TRBV12-3/TRBV12-4,TRBJ2-3,few
CASSRLAGGLYEQFF,TGTGCCAGCAGCCGACTAGCGGGGGGGCTGTATGAGCAGTTCTTC,TRBD2,TRBV7-2,TRBJ2-1,.
CASSQRAGDEQFF,TGTGCCAGCAGCCAAAGGGCTGGAGATGAGCAGTTCTTC,.,TRBV16,TRBJ2-1,few
CASSQDLRDSPLHF,TGCGCCAGCAGCCAAGATCTTCGCGATTCACCCCTCCACTTT,.,TRBV4-3,TRBJ1-6,.
CSARRTGGNQPQHF,TGCAGTGCTCGGAGGACAGGTGGCAATCAGCCCCAGCATTTT,TRBD1,TRBV20-1,TRBJ1-5,.
CSTLSDRQSYGYTF,TGCAGCACCTTATCAGACAGGCAAAGCTATGGCTACACCTTC,.,TRBV29-1,TRBJ1-2,.
CASSLSGQIYEQYF,TGTGCCAGCAGCTTAAGCGGGCAGATCTACGAGCAGTACTTC,.,TRBV7-9,TRBJ2-7,few
CASSYRDRTAFF,TGTGCCAGCAGTTATAGAGACAGGACAGCTTTCTTT,.,TRBV6-2/TRBV6-3,TRBJ1-1,few
CASSRGDRSYEQYF,TGTGCCAGCAGCAGAGGGGACAGATCCTACGAGCAGTACTTC,TRBD1,TRBV7-2,TRBJ2-7,few
CASYTGTGKISGANVLTF,TGTGCCAGCTACACCGGGACAGGGAAAATCTCTGGGGCCAACGTCCTGACTTTC,TRBD1,TRBV9,TRBJ2-6,.
CASSPGTSPGANVLTF,TGTGCCAGCAGTCCGGGGACGTCCCCTGGGGCCAACGTCCTGACTTTC,.,TRBV28,TRBJ2-6,.
CVSSAPGFREQYF,TGTGTCAGCAGTGCTCCGGGGTTTCGGGAGCAGTACTTC,.,TRBV25-1,TRBJ2-4,.
CASSRNSGSRLDTQYF,TGCGCCAGCAGCCGAAATAGCGGGAGTAGATTAGATACGCAGTATTTT,TRBD2,TRBV4-3,TRBJ2-3,.
CASSGPGLPTSYNEQFF,TGTGCCAGCAGTGGCCCGGGACTCCCAACTTCCTACAATGAGCAGTTCTTC,.,TRBV25-1,TRBJ2-1,.
CASSPGGSTNEKLFF,TGCGCCAGCAGCCCCGGGGGGTCAACTAATGAAAAACTGTTTTTT,.,TRBV5-1,TRBJ1-4,.
CASSSGLAGFDNEQFF,TGTGCCAGCAGCAGTGGACTAGCGGGATTCGACAATGAGCAGTTCTTC,TRBD2,TRBV13,TRBJ2-1,.